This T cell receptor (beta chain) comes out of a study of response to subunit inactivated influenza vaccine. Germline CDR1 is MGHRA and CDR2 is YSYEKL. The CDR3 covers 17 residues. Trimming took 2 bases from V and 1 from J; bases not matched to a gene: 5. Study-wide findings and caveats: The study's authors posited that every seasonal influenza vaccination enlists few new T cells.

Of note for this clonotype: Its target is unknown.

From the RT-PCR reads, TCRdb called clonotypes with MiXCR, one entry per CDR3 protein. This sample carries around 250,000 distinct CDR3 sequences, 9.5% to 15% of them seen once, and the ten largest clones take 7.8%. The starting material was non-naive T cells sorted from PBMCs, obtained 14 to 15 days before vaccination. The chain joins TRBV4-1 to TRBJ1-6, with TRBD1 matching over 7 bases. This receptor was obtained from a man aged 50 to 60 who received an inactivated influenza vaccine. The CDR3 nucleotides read TGCGCCAGCAGCCAAATGTGGGACAGTTCCTATAATTCACCCCTCCACTTT. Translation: CASSQMWDSSYNSPLHF.